The sequence of this TCR beta chain was determined in a study of molecular identifiers for immune sequencing clone quantification. Findings of the study overall: Whereas clones above 20 RNA copies held under 1% of naive-cell molecules, they held over 97% of effector molecules.

The V gene's germline CDR1 is SGHRS and CDR2 YFSETQ. Trimming pared 3 bases from V and 4 bases from J, leaving 22 bases between. The CDR3 loop spans 17 amino acids. Preparation methods for the bulk TCR libraries were those previously described, with listed TCR primers. MiXCR was run by TCRdb on the PCR reads, yielding one entry per CDR3 protein. The sample includes about 63,000 distinct CDR3 sequences, about a fifth of them seen just once. This clonotype was picked up a small number of times. Antigen: not known. Each library that profiled naive CD8 cells came from around 20,000 to 990,000 sorted cells with 10%, 30% or 50% RNA. The CD8+CD4-CCR7+CD45RA+ phenotype defined the sorted naive CD8 T cells.

This sequence originates from a human donor in good health. Some libraries in this study had Jurkat cell RNA spiked in. The chain recombines TRBV5-1 with TRBJ1-1; weak D call: TRBD1 (6 bases). The sequenced sample was naive CD8+ T cells from blood, with Jurkat cell RNA spiked in. Subset defined: FACS-sorted CD8+CD4-CCR7+CD45RA+ naive T cells. CDR3 sequence (DNA): TGCGCCAGCAGCTCGACCTTTAGGGGGGGCATGGGCACTGAAGCTTTCTTT. It translates to CASSSTFRGGMGTEAFF.